This T cell receptor (beta chain) appears in the sequencing data of a study of T-cell memory formation after mild COVID-19. Background on the study: TCR clusters mostly belonged to single donors.

The length of the CDR3 is 14 residues. V lost 0 bases to trimming and J lost 2 bases, with 8 bases between them. Germline lookup yields CDR1 SGHRS and CDR2 YFSETQ. Study-level findings and limits: Contracting clones from day 15 to 85 showed balanced CD4/CD8; later expanders favored CD4+.

On this clonotype: Its antigen is as yet unknown.

TCRdb analysed the 5' RACE reads with MiXCR anew, one entry per CDR3 protein. The sample has 470,000 or so distinct CDR3 sequences, roughly 25% seen once. The sample was PBMCs or a T cell subset sorted from them (not recorded which). The chain is built from TRBV5-1 and TRBJ2-5; D ambiguous. This TCR was sampled from an adult woman who had mild COVID-19 (a few samples of this study predate the infection). Cell type and time point are not known. The DNA of the CDR3 is TGCGCCAGCAGCTTGGGCAACGGACAAGAGACCCAGTACTTC. It encodes CASSLGNGQETQYF.